This T cell receptor (beta chain) originates from a study of spatial heterogeneity in lung cancer. The overall study: Alpha-chain sequences were consistently detected in smaller numbers than beta-chain sequences.

Per the germline V gene, CDR1 is MNHEY and CDR2 is SVGEGT. CDR3 length: 15 amino acids. V lost 2 bases, J lost 0 bases, and 11 bases lay in between. This clonotype was detected ten times or more. TCRdb ran MiXCR on the 5' RACE reads and lists one entry per CDR3 protein. The table shows about 75,000 distinct CDR3 sequences, with 13% occurring only once. The sample's time point: sample taken at primary tumor resection. Unsorted whole RNA from tumor, nontumor lung or frozen PBMC underwent sequencing. The source is a male donor with early-stage non-small cell lung cancer. V gene TRBV6-2 or TRBV6-3 combines with J gene TRBJ2-7; D is perhaps TRBD2 (5 bases). The material sequenced was PBMCs, taken at surgery. CDR3 coding DNA: TGTGCCAGCAGTTACCGGGTGGGGAGCTCCTACGAGCAGTACTTC. Translated: CASSYRVGSSYEQYF.